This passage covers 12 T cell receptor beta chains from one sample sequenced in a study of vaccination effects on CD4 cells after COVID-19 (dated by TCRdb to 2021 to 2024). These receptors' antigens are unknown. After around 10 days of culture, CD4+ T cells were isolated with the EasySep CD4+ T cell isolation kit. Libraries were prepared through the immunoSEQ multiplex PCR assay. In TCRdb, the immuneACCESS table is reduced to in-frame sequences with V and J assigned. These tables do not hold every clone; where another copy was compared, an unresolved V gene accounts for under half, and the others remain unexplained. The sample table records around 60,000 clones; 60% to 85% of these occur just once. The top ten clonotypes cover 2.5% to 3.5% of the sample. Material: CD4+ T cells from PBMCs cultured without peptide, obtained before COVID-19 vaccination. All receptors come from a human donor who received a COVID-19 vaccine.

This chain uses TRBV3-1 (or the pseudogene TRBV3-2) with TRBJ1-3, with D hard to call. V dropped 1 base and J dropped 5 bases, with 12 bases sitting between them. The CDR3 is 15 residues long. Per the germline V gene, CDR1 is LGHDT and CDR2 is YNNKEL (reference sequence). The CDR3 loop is CASSQGVAERNTIYF. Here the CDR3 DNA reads TGTGCCAGCAGCCAAGGAGTTGCGGAGCGAAACACCATATATTTT.

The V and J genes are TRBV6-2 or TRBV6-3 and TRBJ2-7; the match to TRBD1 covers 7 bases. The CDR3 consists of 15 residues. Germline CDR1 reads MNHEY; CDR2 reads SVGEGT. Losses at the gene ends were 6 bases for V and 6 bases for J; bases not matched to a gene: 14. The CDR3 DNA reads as TGTGCCAGCAGCCGTCCCGGGACAGCTAGGATCGAGCAGTACGTC. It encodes CASSRPGTARIEQYV.

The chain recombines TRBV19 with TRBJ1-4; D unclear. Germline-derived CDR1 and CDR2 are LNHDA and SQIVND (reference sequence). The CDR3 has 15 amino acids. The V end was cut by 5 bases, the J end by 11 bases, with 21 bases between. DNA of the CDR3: TGTGCCAGTAGTCCGCCGACGGTACGTAATGGGAAACTGTTTTTT. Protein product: CASSPPTVRNGKLFF.

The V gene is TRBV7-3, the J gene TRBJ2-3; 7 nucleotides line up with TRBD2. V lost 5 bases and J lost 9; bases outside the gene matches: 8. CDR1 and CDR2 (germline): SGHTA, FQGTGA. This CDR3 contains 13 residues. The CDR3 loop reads CASSPRTSGTQYF. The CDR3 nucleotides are TGTGCCAGCAGCCCCAGGACTAGTGGAACGCAGTATTTT.

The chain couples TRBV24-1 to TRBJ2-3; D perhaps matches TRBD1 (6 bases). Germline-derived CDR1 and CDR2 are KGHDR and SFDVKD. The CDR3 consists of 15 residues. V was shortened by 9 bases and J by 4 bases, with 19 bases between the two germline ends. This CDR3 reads CATLGNRDLPDTQYF. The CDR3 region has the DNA TGTGCCACCCTTGGGAACAGGGATTTACCAGATACGCAGTATTTT.

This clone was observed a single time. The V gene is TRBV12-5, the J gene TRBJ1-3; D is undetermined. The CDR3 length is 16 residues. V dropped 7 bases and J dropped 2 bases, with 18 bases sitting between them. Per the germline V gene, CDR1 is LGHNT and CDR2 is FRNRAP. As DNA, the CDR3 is TGTGCTAGTGCCCCCCCGGGCTTACCTCCTGGAAACACCATATATTTT. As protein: CASAPPGLPPGNTIYF.

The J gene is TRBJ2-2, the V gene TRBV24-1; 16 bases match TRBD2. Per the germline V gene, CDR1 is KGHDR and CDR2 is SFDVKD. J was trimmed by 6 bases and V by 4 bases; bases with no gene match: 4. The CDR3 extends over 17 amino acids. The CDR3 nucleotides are TGTGCCACCAGTGACCCCGGGACTAGCGGGGGGGCCGGGGAGCTGTTTTTT. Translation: CATSDPGTSGGAGELFF.

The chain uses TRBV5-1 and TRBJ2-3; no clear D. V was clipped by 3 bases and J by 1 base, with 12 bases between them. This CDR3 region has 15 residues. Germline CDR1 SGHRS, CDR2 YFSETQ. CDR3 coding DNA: TGCGCCAGCAGCTCTCTACCTTCGGGCACAGATACGCAGTATTTT. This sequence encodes CASSSLPSGTDTQYF.

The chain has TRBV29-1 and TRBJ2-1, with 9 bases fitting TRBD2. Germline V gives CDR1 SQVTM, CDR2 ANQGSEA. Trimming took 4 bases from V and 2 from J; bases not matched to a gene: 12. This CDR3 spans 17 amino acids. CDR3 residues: CSVVSGGPESPYNEQFF. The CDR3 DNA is TGCAGCGTTGTGAGCGGGGGGCCCGAGTCGCCCTACAATGAGCAGTTCTTC.

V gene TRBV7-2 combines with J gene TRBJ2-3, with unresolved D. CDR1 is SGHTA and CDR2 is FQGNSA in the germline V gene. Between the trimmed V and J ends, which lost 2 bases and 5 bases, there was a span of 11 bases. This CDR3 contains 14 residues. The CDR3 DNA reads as TGTGCCAGCAGCTTACTAGGACCCATAGATACGCAGTATTTT. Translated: CASSLLGPIDTQYF.

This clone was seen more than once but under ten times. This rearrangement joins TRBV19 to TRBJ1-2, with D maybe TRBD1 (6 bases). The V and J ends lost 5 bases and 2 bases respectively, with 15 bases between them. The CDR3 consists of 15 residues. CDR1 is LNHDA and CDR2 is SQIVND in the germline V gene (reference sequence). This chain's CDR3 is CASSLRWGGNYGYTF. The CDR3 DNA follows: TGTGCCAGTAGTCTCCGTTGGGGGGGCAACTATGGCTACACCTTC.

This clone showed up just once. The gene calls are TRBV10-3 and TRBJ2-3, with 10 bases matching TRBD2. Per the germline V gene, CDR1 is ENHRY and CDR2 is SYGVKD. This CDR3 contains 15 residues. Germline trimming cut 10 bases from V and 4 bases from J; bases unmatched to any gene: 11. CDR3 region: CATQRDSGGSDTQYF. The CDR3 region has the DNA TGTGCCACCCAAAGGGATAGCGGGGGGTCAGATACGCAGTATTTT.